The sequence of this T cell receptor beta chain was determined in a study of cytomegalovirus exposure and HLA in healthy donors. This CDR3 has 11 amino acids. V lost 7 bases and J 8 bases, leaving 8 bases between the germline ends. Germline assignment: CDR1 LNHDA and CDR2 SQIVND (reference sequence). Amplification used 60 Vbeta primers and 13 Jbeta primers. Libraries were prepared by immunoSEQ multiplex PCR; TCRdb keeps only in-frame clonotypes and omits some of them. The repertoire holds approximately 210,000 clones, with about 80% as singletons. The sequence was collected from a woman aged 50 to 60 in good health and CMV-seropositive. The rearrangement uses TRBV19 and TRBJ1-4; D is unclear. Sequenced: PBMCs. As DNA, the CDR3 is TGTGCCAGTACGGGGAGCGAAAAACTGTTTTTT. It codes for CASTGSEKLFF.